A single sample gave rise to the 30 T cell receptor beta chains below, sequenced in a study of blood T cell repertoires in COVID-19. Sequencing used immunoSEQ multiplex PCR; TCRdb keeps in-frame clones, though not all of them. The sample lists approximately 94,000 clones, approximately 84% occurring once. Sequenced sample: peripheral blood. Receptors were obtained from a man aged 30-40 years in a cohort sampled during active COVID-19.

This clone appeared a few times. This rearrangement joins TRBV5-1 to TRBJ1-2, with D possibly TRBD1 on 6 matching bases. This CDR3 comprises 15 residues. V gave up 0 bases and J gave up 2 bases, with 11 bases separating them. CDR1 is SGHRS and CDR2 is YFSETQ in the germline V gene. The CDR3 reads CASSLEAGANYGYTF. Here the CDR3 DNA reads TGCGCCAGCAGCTTGGAGGCAGGGGCAAACTATGGCTACACCTTC. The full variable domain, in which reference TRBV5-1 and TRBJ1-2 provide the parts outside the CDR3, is KAGVTQTPRYLIKTRGQQVTLSCSPISGHRSVSWYQQTPGQGLQFLFEYFSETQRNKGNFPGRFSGRQFSNSRSEMNVSTLELGDSALYLCASSLEAGANYGYTFGSGTRLTVV.

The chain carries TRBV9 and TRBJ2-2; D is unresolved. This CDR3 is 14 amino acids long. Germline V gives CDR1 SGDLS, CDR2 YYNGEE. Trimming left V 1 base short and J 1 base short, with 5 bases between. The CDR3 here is CASSVSGNTGELFF. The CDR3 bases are TGTGCCAGCAGCGTATCGGGGAACACCGGGGAGCTGTTTTTT.

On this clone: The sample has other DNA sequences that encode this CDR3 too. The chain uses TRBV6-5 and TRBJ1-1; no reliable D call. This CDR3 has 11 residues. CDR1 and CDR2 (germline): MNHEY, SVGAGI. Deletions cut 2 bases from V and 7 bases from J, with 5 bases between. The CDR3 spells CASSYRSEAFF. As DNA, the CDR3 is TGTGCCAGCAGTTACAGGAGTGAAGCTTTCTTT.

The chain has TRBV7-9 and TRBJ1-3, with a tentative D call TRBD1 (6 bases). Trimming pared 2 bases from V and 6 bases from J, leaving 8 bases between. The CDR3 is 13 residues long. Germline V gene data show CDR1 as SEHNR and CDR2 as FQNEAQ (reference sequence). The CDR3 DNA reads TGTGCCAGCAGCTTACAGGGGATAAACACCATATATTTT. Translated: CASSLQGINTIYF. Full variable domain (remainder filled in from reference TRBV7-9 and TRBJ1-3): DTGVSQNPRHKITKRGQNVTFRCDPISEHNRLYWYRQTLGQGPEFLTYFQNEAQLEKSRLLSDRFSAERPKGSFSTLEIQRTEQGDSAMYLCASSLQGINTIYFGEGSWLTVV.

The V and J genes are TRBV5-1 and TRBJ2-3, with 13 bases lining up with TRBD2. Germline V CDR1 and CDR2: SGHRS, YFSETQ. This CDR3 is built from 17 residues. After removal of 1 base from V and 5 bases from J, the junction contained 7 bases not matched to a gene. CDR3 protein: CASSLTSGGALGDTQYF. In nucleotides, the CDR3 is TGCGCCAGCAGCTTGACTAGCGGGGGGGCTCTAGGAGATACGCAGTATTTT.

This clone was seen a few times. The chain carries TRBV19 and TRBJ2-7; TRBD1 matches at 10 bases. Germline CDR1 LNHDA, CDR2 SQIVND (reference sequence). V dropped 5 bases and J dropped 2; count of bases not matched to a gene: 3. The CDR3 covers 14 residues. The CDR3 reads CASSDRGLTYEQYF. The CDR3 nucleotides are TGTGCCAGTAGTGACAGGGGGCTTACCTACGAGCAGTACTTC.

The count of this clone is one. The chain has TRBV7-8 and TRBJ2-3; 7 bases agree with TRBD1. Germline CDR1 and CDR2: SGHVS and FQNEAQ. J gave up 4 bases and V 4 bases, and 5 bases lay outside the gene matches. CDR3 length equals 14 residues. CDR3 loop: CASSSTGFPDTQYF. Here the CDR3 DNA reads TGTGCCAGCAGCTCGACAGGGTTCCCAGATACGCAGTATTTT.

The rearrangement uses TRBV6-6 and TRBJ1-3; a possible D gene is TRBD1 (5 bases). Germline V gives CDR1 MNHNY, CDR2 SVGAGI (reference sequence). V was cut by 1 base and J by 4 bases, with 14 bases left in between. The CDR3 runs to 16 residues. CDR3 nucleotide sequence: TGTGCCAGCAGTTACTGGGACTTGCGCGGCGGAAACACCATATATTTT. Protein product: CASSYWDLRGGNTIYF.

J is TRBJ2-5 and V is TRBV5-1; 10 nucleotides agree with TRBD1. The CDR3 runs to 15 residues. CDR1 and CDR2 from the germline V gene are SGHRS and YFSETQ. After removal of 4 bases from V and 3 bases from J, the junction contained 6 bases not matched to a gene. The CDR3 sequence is CASSMAGTGEETQYF. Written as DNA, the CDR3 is TGCGCCAGCAGCATGGCCGGGACAGGGGAAGAGACCCAGTACTTC.

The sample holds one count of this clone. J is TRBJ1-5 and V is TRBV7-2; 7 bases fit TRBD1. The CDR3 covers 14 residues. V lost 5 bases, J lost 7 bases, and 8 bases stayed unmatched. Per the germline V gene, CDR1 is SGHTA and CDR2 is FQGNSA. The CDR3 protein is CASSQTGFGQPQHF. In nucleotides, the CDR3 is TGTGCCAGCAGCCAGACAGGGTTTGGGCAGCCCCAGCATTTT.

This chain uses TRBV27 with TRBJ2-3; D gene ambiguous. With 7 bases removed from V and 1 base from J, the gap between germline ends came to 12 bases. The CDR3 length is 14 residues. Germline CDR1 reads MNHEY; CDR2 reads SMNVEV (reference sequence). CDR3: CASNPFSGTDTQYF. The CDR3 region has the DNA TGTGCCAGCAACCCATTCTCGGGCACAGATACGCAGTATTTT.

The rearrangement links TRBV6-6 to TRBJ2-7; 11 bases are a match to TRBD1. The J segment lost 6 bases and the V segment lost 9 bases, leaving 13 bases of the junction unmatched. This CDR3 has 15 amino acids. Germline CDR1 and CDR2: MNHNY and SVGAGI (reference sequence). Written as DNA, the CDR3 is TGTGCCAGTACGGACAGGGGGCGCAGGGTGGGCGAGCAGTACTTC. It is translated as CASTDRGRRVGEQYF.

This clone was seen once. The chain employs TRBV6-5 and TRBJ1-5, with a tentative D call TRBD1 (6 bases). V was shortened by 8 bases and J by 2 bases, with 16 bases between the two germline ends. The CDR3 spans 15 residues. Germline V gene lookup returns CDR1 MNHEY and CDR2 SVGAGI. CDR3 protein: CASEKGGLGNQPQHF. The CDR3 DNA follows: TGTGCCAGCGAAAAAGGGGGTCTCGGCAATCAGCCCCAGCATTTT.

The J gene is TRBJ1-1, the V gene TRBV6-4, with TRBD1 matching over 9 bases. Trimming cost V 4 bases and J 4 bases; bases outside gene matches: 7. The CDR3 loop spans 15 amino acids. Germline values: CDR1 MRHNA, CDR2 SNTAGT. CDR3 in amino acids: CASSASTGGITEAFF. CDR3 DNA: TGTGCCAGCAGTGCATCTACAGGGGGCATCACTGAAGCTTTCTTT.

The CDR3 coding sequence is TGTGCCAGCTCACCAAACCCCCCCGGGAACTCCTACGAGCAGTACTTC. This codes for CASSPNPPGNSYEQYF. The chain combines TRBV18 with TRBJ2-7; possible D gene TRBD2, 5 bases. The length of the CDR3 is 16 residues. Trimming took off 2 bases at V and 0 bases at J, with 14 bases between the two ends. Germline V lookup: CDR1 KGHSH, CDR2 LQKENI.

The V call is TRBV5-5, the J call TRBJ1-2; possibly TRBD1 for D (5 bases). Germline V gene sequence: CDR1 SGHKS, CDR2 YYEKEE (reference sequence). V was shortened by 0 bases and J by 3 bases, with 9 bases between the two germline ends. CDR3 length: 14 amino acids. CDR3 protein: CASSLGQGDYGYTF. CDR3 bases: TGTGCCAGCAGCTTGGGGCAGGGTGACTATGGCTACACCTTC.

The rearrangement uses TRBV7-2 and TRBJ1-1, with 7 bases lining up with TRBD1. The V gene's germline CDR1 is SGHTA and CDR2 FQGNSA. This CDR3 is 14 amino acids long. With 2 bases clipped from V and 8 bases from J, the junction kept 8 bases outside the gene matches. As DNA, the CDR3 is TGTGCCAGCAGCTTAAGCTCCGTACAGGGGGAAGCTTTCTTT. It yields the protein CASSLSSVQGEAFF. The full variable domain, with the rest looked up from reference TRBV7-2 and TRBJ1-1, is GAGVSQSPSNKVTEKGKDVELRCDPISGHTALYWYRQSLGQGLEFLIYFQGNSAPDKSGLPSDRFSAERTGGSVSTLTIQRTQQEDSAVYLCASSLSSVQGEAFFGQGTRLTVV.

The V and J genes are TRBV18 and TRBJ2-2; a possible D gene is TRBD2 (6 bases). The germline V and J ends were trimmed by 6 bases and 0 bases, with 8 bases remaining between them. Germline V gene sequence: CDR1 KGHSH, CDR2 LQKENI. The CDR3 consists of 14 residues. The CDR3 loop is CASSGGANTGELFF. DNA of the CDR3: TGTGCCAGCTCGGGGGGTGCGAACACCGGGGAGCTGTTTTTT.

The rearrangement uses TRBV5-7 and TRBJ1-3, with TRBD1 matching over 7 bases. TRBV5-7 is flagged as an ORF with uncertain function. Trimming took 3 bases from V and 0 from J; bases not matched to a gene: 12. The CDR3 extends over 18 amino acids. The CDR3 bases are TGTGCCAGCAGCTCCTGGGGGACAGCCTTTCACTCTGGAAACACCATATATTTT. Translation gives CASSSWGTAFHSGNTIYF.

CDR3: CASSARDSGYEQYF. The CDR3 bases are TGCGCCAGCTCCGCCCGGGACAGCGGCTACGAGCAGTACTTC. The V and J genes are TRBV5-1 and TRBJ2-7, with 7 nucleotides matching TRBD1. Germline CDR1 SGHRS, CDR2 YFSETQ. After removal of 7 bases from V and 3 bases from J, the junction contained 10 bases not matched to a gene. The CDR3 runs 14 residues.

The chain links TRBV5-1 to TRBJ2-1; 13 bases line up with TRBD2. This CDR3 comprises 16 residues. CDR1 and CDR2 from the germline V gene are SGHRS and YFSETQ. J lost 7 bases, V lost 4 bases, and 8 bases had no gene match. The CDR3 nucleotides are TGCGCCAGCAGCGGGCCCGGGACTAGCGGGGTGAATGAGCAGTTCTTC. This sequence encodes CASSGPGTSGVNEQFF.

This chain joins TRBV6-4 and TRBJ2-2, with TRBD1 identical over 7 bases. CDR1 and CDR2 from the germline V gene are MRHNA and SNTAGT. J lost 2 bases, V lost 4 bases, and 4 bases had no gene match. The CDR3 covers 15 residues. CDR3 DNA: TGTGCCAGCAGTGCCAGGGGGTACAACACCGGGGAGCTGTTTTTT. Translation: CASSARGYNTGELFF.

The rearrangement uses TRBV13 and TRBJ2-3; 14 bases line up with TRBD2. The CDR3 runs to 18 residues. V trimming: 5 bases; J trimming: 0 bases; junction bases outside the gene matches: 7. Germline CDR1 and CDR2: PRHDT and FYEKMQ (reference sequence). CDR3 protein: CASSPGTSGGPSTDTQYF. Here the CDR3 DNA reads TGTGCCAGCAGCCCCGGGACTAGCGGGGGACCTAGCACAGATACGCAGTATTTT. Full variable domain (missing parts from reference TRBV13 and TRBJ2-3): AAGVIQSPRHLIKEKRETATLKCYPIPRHDTVYWYQQGPGQDPQFLISFYEKMQSDKGSIPDRFSAQQFSDYHSELNMSSLELGDSALYFCASSPGTSGGPSTDTQYFGPGTRLTVL.

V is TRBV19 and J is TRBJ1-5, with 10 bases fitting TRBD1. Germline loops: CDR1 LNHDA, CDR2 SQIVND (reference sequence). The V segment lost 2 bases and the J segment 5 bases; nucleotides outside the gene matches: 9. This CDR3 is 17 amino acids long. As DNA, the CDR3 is TGTGCCAGTAGTATAACCGGGACAGGGGTGGGGTATCAGCCCCAGCATTTT. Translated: CASSITGTGVGYQPQHF. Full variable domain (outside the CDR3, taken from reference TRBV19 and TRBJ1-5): DGGITQSPKYLFRKEGQNVTLSCEQNLNHDAMYWYRQDPGQGLRLIYYSQIVNDFQKGDIAEGYSVSREKKESFPLTVTSAQKNPTAFYLCASSITGTGVGYQPQHFGDGTRLSIL.

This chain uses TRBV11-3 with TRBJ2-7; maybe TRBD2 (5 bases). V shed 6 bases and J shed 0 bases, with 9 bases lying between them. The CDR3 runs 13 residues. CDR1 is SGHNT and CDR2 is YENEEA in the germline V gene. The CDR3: CASSRENSYEQYF. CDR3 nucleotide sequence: TGTGCCAGCAGTCGGGAAAACTCCTACGAGCAGTACTTC.

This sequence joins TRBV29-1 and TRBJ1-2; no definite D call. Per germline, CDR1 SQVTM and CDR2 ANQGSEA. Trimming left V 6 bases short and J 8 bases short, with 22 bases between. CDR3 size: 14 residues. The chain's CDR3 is CSVDGPWGESGYTF. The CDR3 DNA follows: TGCAGCGTCGACGGACCCTGGGGAGAATCGGGCTACACCTTC.

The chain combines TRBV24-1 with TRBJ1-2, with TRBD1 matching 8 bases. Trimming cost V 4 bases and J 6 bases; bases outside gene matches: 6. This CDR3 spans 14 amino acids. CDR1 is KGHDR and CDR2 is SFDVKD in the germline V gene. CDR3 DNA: TGTGCCACCAGTGACCCCTGGACAGGGAATGGCTACACCTTC. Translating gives CATSDPWTGNGYTF.

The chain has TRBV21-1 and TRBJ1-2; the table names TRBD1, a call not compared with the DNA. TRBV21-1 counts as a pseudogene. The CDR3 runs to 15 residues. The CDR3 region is CASSNYRGPYYGYTF. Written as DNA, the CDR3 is TGTGCCAGCAGCAACTACAGGGGGCCGTACTATGGCTACACCTTC.

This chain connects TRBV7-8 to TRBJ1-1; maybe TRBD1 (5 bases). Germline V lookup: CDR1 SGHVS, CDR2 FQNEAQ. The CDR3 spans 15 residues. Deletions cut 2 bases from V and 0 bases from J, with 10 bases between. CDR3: CASSLLAGVNTEAFF. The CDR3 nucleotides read TGTGCCAGCAGCTTATTGGCGGGGGTGAACACTGAAGCTTTCTTT.

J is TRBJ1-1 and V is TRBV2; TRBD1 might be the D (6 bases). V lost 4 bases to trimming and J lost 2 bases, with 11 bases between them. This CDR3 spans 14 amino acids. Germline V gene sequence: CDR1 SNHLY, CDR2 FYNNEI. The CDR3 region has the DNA TGTGCCAGCAGTGCGAGGACAGCCAACACTGAAGCTTTCTTT. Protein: CASSARTANTEAFF.